This entry lists 18 T cell receptor beta chains sequenced from one sample in a study of graft-versus-host responses after intestinal transplantation. TCRdb keeps only in-frame clones here, not all; method: immunoSEQ multiplex PCR. The table shows some 50,000 clones, with approximately 84% occurring only once. For these TCRs, the target antigens are not known. The sample here was unstimulated CD4+ T cells sorted from spleen or lymph node cells, taken before transplant. Source of these receptors: a human donor who was the organ donor for an intestinal transplant.

This chain's CDR3 is CASSFLQNTEAFF. The CDR3 bases are TGTGCCAGCAGCTTTCTCCAGAACACTGAAGCTTTCTTT. This chain connects TRBV7-2 to TRBJ1-1; D is ambiguous. The CDR3 has 13 amino acids. Germline V gene sequence: CDR1 SGHTA, CDR2 FQGNSA. Trimming pared 3 bases from V and 1 base from J, leaving 6 bases between.

This rearrangement joins TRBV6-6 to TRBJ2-1; 10 bases are a match to TRBD2. CDR3 size: 15 residues. After removal of 5 bases from V and 0 bases from J, the junction contained 1 base not matched to a gene. Germline-derived CDR1 and CDR2 are MNHNY and SVGAGI (reference sequence). The CDR3 bases are TGTGCCAGCAGTAGCGGGAGGGGCTCCTACAATGAGCAGTTCTTC. Encoded protein: CASSSGRGSYNEQFF.

The J gene is TRBJ2-7, the V gene TRBV7-8; TRBD2 matches at 13 bases. Trimming took 5 bases from V and 0 from J; bases not matched to a gene: 7. CDR1 is SGHVS, CDR2 FQNEAQ, per germline. The CDR3 totals 17 residues. The CDR3 nucleotides read TGTGCCAGCAGCCAAACTAGCGGGGGGGCCAGCTCCTACGAGCAGTACTTC. This translates into CASSQTSGGASSYEQYF.

The table lists this clone with a count of one. CDR3 nucleotides: TGTGCCAGTAGTCTCCACAGGGGGGCTGGGGCCAACGTCCTGACTTTC. It encodes CASSLHRGAGANVLTF. V and J are TRBV19 and TRBJ2-6; 8 bases match TRBD1. The CDR3 covers 16 residues. Losses at the gene ends were 5 bases for V and 2 bases for J; bases not matched to a gene: 5. Per the germline V gene, CDR1 is LNHDA and CDR2 is SQIVND (reference sequence).

CDR3 loop: CASSLGQGSIDTEAFF. For the CDR3, the DNA is TGCGCCAGCAGCTTGGGGCAGGGAAGTATTGACACTGAAGCTTTCTTT. The chain links TRBV5-1 to TRBJ1-1, with a weak D call TRBD1 (5 bases). Per the germline V gene, CDR1 is SGHRS and CDR2 is YFSETQ. V shed 0 bases and J shed 3 bases, with 15 bases lying between them. The CDR3 consists of 16 residues.

The rearrangement links TRBV18 to TRBJ2-7; no reliable D call. The germline V gene has CDR1 KGHSH and CDR2 LQKENI. The CDR3 sequence is 12 residues long. V lost 1 base, J lost 4 bases, and 5 bases lay in between. The CDR3 sequence: CASSPQLYEQYF. DNA for the CDR3: TGTGCCAGCTCACCACAGCTTTACGAGCAGTACTTC.

The CDR3 is CASSYKSGPYYEQYF. The CDR3 nucleotides are TGTGCCAGCAGTTACAAGTCAGGGCCCTACTACGAGCAGTACTTC. This chain joins TRBV6-5 and TRBJ2-7; tentative D call: TRBD1 (5 bases). This CDR3 contains 15 residues. Trimming cost V 2 bases and J 3 bases, with 14 bases left between them. From germline, CDR1 is MNHEY and CDR2 SVGAGI.

A word on this clone: In the same sample, other DNA sequences code for this CDR3. The chain employs TRBV7-2 and TRBJ2-3, with 8 bases that match TRBD1. Losses at the gene ends were 1 base for V and 3 bases for J; bases not matched to a gene: 0. Germline V CDR1 and CDR2: SGHTA, FQGNSA. The CDR3 length is 14 residues. Written as DNA, the CDR3 is TGTGCCAGCAGCTTAGACAGGGGGACAGATACGCAGTATTTT. It is translated as CASSLDRGTDTQYF.

The chain couples TRBV6-4 to TRBJ1-3; D unclear. Germline lookup yields CDR1 MRHNA and CDR2 SNTAGT. The CDR3 consists of 16 residues. Between the trimmed V and J ends, which lost 7 bases and 4 bases, there was a span of 20 bases. The CDR3 region is CASTLRVDLRGNTIYF. The CDR3 coding sequence is TGTGCCAGCACCCTTAGGGTAGATTTGCGGGGAAACACCATATATTTT.

The rearrangement joins TRBV11-3 to TRBJ2-3, with D uncertain. V was pared by 5 bases and J by 2 bases, with 14 bases between. The V gene's germline CDR1 is SGHNT and CDR2 YENEEA. The CDR3 spans 15 residues. The CDR3 bases are TGTGCCAGCAGCCCGCGCTCGCGGACCACAGATACGCAGTATTTT. This codes for CASSPRSRTTDTQYF.

This clone came up a few times. The chain couples TRBV5-1 to TRBJ2-7; 7 positions agree with TRBD2. Per germline, CDR1 SGHRS and CDR2 YFSETQ. CDR3 length equals 12 residues. The ends lost 5 bases at V and 8 bases at J; junction bases unmatched: 7. The DNA of the CDR3 is TGCGCCAGCAGATCGGACGGGGGGAAGCAGTACTTC. Encoded protein: CASRSDGGKQYF. Based on the CDR3 plus reference TRBV5-1 and TRBJ2-7, the full variable domain is KAGVTQTPRYLIKTRGQQVTLSCSPISGHRSVSWYQQTPGQGLQFLFEYFSETQRNKGNFPGRFSGRQFSNSRSEMNVSTLELGDSALYLCASRSDGGKQYFGPGTRLTVT.

The V and J genes are TRBV14 and TRBJ2-3; no clear D. From germline, CDR1 is SGHDN and CDR2 FVKESK. The ends were cut back, 1 base at V and 10 bases at J, with 6 bases in the middle. The CDR3 contains 11 residues. In DNA form, the CDR3 reads TGTGCCAGCAGCCAAGGCTCCTCGCAGTATTTT. As protein: CASSQGSSQYF.

The chain combines TRBV27 with TRBJ2-7; the match to TRBD1 covers 7 bases. There are 14 residues in the CDR3. V trimming: 5 bases; J trimming: 2 bases; junction bases outside the gene matches: 6. Per germline, CDR1 MNHEY and CDR2 SMNVEV (reference sequence). CDR3 in DNA: TGTGCCAGCAGTCTTCGGACAGGTACCTACGAGCAGTACTTC. It translates to CASSLRTGTYEQYF.

The V gene is TRBV30, the J gene TRBJ2-5; 12 bases fit TRBD2. Germline CDR1 reads GTSNPN; CDR2 reads SVGIG (reference sequence). After removal of 0 bases from V and 4 bases from J, the junction contained 0 bases not matched to a gene. The CDR3 contains 14 residues. CDR3 residues: CAWSVLAGGETQYF. DNA for the CDR3: TGTGCCTGGAGTGTACTAGCGGGGGGAGAGACCCAGTACTTC.

The CDR3 nucleotides are TGTGCCAGCTCACTTACCGTTGGTCTAGCGGGAGGGGCGGCCAAAAACATTCAGTACTTC. Its translation: CASSLTVGLAGGAAKNIQYF. The chain recombines TRBV18 with TRBJ2-4; 12 positions match TRBD2. The V and J ends lost 4 bases and 1 base, in that order; junction bases with no gene match: 14. In germline, CDR1 is KGHSH, CDR2 LQKENI. The CDR3 is 20 amino acids.

As for this clone: The same CDR3 also results from other DNA sequences found in this sample. The chain joins TRBV25-1 to TRBJ1-2, with TRBD1 identical over 7 bases. CDR1 is MGHDK, CDR2 SYGVNS, per germline. This CDR3 has 12 amino acids. J was trimmed by 4 bases and V by 4 bases; bases with no gene match: 0. The DNA of the CDR3 is TGTGCCAGCAGTGGACAGGGCTATGGCTACACCTTC. It codes for CASSGQGYGYTF.

The chain joins TRBV15 to TRBJ2-7; the D gene could be TRBD1 or TRBD2 (5 bases each). Germline-derived CDR1 and CDR2 are LNHNV and YYDKDF (reference sequence). The CDR3 loop spans 15 amino acids. Deletions cut 1 base from V and 2 bases from J, with 12 bases between. The CDR3 here is CATSRVAGRTYEQYF. DNA of the CDR3: TGTGCCACCAGCAGAGTGGCAGGGAGAACCTACGAGCAGTACTTC. Based on the CDR3 plus reference TRBV15 and TRBJ2-7, the full variable domain is DAMVIQNPRYQVTQFGKPVTLSCSQTLNHNVMYWYQQKSSQAPKLLFHYYDKDFNNEADTPDNFQSRRPNTSFCFLDIRSPGLGDTAMYLCATSRVAGRTYEQYFGPGTRLTVT.

J is TRBJ2-7 and V is TRBV11-3, with 14 bases fitting TRBD2. The CDR3 has 18 residues. V shed 5 bases and J 2 bases; nucleotides not matched to a gene: 11. Germline V gene lookup returns CDR1 SGHNT and CDR2 YENEEA. In nucleotides, the CDR3 is TGTGCCAGCAGCCCAAGGACTAGCGGGGGGTTTAGAACCTACGAGCAGTACTTC. This codes for CASSPRTSGGFRTYEQYF.